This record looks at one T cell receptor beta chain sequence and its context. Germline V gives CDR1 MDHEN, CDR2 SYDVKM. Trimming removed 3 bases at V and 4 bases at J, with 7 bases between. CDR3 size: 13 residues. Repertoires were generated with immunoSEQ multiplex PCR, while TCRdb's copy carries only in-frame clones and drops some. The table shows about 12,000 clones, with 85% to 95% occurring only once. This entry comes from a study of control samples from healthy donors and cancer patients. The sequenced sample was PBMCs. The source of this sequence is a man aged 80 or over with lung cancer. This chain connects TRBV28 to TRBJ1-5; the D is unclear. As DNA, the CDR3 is TGTGCCAGCAGTTTCCCGGGGAATCAGCCCCAGCATTTT. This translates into CASSFPGNQPQHF.